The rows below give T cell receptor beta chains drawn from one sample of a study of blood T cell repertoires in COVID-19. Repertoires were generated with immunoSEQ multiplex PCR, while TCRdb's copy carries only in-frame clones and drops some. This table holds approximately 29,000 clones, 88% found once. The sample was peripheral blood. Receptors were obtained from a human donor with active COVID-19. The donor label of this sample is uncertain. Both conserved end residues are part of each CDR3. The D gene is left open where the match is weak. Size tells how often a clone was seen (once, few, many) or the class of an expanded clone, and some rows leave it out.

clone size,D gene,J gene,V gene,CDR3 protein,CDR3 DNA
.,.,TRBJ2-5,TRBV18,CASSPFGSVQETQYF,TGTGCCAGCTCACCATTCGGCAGCGTTCAAGAGACCCAGTACTTC
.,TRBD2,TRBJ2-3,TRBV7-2,CASSLKRGGGDTQYF,TGTGCCAGCAGCCTAAAGCGGGGGGGCGGGGATACGCAGTATTTT
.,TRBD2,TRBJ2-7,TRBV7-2,CASSFTSGGAKSYEQYF,TGTGCCAGCAGCTTTACTAGCGGGGGGGCCAAGTCCTACGAGCAGTACTTC
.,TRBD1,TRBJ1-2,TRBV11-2,CASSPRTGDGYTF,TGTGCCAGCAGCCCCCGGACAGGAGATGGCTACACCTTC
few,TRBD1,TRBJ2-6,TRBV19,CASRKDRTNVLTF,TGTGCCAGTAGGAAGGACAGGACCAACGTCCTGACTTTC
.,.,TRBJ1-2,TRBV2,CASTKGGAKGYTF,TGTGCCAGCACTAAGGGGGGGGCCAAGGGCTACACCTTC
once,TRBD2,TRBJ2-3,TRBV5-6,CASSWTSGGTDTQYF,TGTGCCAGCAGCTGGACTAGCGGGGGCACAGATACGCAGTATTTT
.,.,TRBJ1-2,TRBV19,CASRDRANYGYTF,TGTGCCAGTAGGGACAGAGCTAACTATGGCTACACCTTC
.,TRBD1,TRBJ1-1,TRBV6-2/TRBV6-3,CASSYNTGGKEAFF,TGTGCCAGCAGTTACAACACAGGGGGGAAAGAAGCTTTCTTT
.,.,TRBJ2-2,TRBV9,CASSYSRDTGELFF,TGTGCCAGCAGCTATAGTCGGGACACCGGGGAGCTGTTTTTT
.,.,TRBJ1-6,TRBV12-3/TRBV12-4,CASSPAALPLHF,TGTGCCAGCAGTCCAGCGGCCCTCCCCCTCCACTTT
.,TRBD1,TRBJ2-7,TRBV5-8,CASSNGTGPYEQYF,TGTGCCAGCAGTAACGGGACAGGGCCCTACGAGCAGTACTTC
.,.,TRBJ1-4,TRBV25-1,CASSRAGDFALFF,TGTGCCAGCAGTCGCGCAGGGGATTTTGCTCTGTTTTTT
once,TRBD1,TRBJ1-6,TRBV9,CASSAIDRGNSPLHF,TGTGCCAGCAGCGCGATAGACAGGGGTAATTCACCCCTCCACTTT
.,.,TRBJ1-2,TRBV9,CASSVDGGSGNGYTF,TGTGCCAGCAGCGTAGATGGGGGGTCGGGAAACGGCTACACCTTC
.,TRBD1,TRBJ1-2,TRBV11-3,CARTVIVGQGPPGVYGYTF,TGTGCCAGAACGGTAATAGTGGGACAGGGACCGCCAGGGGTCTATGGCTACACCTTC
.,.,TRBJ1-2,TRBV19,CASRTGIYGYTF,TGTGCCAGTAGAACAGGAATCTATGGCTACACCTTC
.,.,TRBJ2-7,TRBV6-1,CASSETSPREEQYF,TGTGCCAGCAGTGAGACCAGCCCTCGGGAGGAGCAGTACTTC
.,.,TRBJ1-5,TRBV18,CASSSPPQPQHF,TGTGCCAGCTCATCCCCTCCCCAGCCCCAGCATTTT
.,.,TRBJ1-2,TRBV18,CASSPPGGNGYTF,TGTGCCAGCTCACCCCCGGGGGGCAATGGCTACACCTTC
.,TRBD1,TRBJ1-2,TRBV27,CASRWRGTENYGYTF,TGTGCCAGCAGATGGCGAGGGACAGAGAACTATGGCTACACCTTC
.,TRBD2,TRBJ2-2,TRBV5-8,CASSSGLALTGELFF,TGTGCCAGCAGCTCGGGACTAGCCCTCACCGGGGAGCTGTTTTTT
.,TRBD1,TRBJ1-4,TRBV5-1,CASSRQTGVGEKLFF,TGCGCCAGCAGCAGACAGACAGGGGTTGGTGAAAAACTGTTTTTT
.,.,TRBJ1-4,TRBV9,CASSSGGTSTSGGKLFF,TGTGCCAGCAGCTCGGGAGGGACCTCGACCAGTGGCGGGAAACTGTTTTTT
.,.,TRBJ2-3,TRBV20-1,CSASSGGLTDTQYF,TGCAGTGCTAGTTCGGGGGGCCTCACAGATACGCAGTATTTT
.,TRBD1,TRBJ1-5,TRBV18,CASSPRGRGDQPQHF,TGTGCCAGCTCACCCAGGGGGCGCGGGGATCAGCCCCAGCATTTT
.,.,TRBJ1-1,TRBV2,CASTGETANTEAFF,TGTGCCAGCACCGGAGAGACGGCCAACACTGAAGCTTTCTTT
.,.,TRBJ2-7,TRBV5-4,CASSTTGYSYEQYF,TGTGCCAGCAGCACAACAGGATATTCCTACGAGCAGTACTTC
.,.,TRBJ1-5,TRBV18,CASSPFGREDNQPQHF,TGTGCCAGCTCACCATTTGGGCGGGAGGACAATCAGCCCCAGCATTTT
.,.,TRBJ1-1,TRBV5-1,CASSLAASGQWNTEAFF,TGCGCCAGCAGCTTGGCCGCTAGCGGACAGTGGAACACTGAAGCTTTCTTT
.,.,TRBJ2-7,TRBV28,CASSLGFRRSYEQYF,TGTGCCAGCAGTTTAGGGTTCAGGCGATCCTACGAGCAGTACTTC
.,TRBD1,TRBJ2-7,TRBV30,CAWRPPPGQGHYEQYF,TGTGCCTGGAGGCCGCCCCCGGGACAGGGCCACTACGAGCAGTACTTC
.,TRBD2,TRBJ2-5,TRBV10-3,CAISEPGLAGGETQYF,TGTGCCATCAGTGAGCCGGGACTAGCGGGGGGAGAGACCCAGTACTTC
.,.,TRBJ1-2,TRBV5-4,CAGPSVGVYTYHDSYGYTF,TGTGCCGGTCCCTCGGTAGGGGTTTATACCTACCACGACTCCTATGGCTACACCTTC
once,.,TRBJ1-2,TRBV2,CASSEGQGFYGYTF,TGTGCCAGCAGTGAAGGGCAGGGGTTCTATGGCTACACCTTC
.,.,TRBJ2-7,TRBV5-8,CASSYGVEQYF,TGTGCCAGCAGCTACGGAGTCGAGCAGTACTTC
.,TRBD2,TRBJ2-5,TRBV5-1,CASSLPLTSGQETQYF,TGCGCCAGCAGCTTGCCCTTGACTAGCGGACAAGAGACCCAGTACTTC
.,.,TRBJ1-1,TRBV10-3,CAISSKETEAFF,TGTGCCATCAGTTCCAAGGAGACTGAAGCTTTCTTT
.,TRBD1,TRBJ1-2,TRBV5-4,CASSEGQYYGYTF,TGTGCCAGCAGCGAGGGACAGTACTATGGCTACACCTTC
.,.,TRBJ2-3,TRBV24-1,CATSPGDGDTQYF,TGTGCCACCTCTCCCGGGGATGGAGATACGCAGTATTTT
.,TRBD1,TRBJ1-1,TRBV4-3,CASSRIDRGNTEAFF,TGCGCCAGCAGCCGCATCGACAGGGGTAACACTGAAGCTTTCTTT
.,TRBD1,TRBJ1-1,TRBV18,CASFRRGPTEAFF,TGTGCCAGCTTTAGAAGGGGGCCCACTGAAGCTTTCTTT
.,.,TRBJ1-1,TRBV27,CASSLYGNLNTEAFF,TGTGCCAGCAGTTTATATGGCAACCTGAACACTGAAGCTTTCTTT
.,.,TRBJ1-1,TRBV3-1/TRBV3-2,CASRLPGGEAFF,TGTGCCAGCAGACTACCCGGGGGTGAAGCTTTCTTT
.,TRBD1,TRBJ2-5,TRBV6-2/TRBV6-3,CASSYGAGGQETQYF,TGTGCCAGCAGTTACGGGGCAGGGGGCCAAGAGACCCAGTACTTC
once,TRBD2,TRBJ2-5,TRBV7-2,CASSLNSGGKETQYF,TGTGCCAGCAGCTTAAATAGCGGGGGCAAGGAGACCCAGTACTTC
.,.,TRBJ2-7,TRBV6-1,CASSEVRGSYEQYF,TGTGCCAGCAGTGAAGTCAGGGGTTCCTACGAGCAGTACTTC
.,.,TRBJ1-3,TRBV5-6,CASSLSRDWNSGNTIYF,TGTGCCAGCAGCCTTTCCAGGGATTGGAACTCTGGAAACACCATATATTTT
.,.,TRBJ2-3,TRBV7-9,CASSQGLGISTDTQYF,TGTGCCAGCAGCCAGGGACTGGGCATAAGCACAGATACGCAGTATTTT
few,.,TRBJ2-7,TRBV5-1,CASSLNRLVHEQYF,TGCGCCAGCAGCTTGAATCGGTTAGTCCACGAGCAGTACTTC
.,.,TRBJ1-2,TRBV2,CASRDKYSGGYTF,TGTGCCAGCAGGGACAAGTATTCTGGGGGCTACACCTTC
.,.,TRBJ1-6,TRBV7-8,CASSLSLEVPLHF,TGTGCCAGCAGCTTGTCTTTGGAGGTGCCCCTCCACTTT